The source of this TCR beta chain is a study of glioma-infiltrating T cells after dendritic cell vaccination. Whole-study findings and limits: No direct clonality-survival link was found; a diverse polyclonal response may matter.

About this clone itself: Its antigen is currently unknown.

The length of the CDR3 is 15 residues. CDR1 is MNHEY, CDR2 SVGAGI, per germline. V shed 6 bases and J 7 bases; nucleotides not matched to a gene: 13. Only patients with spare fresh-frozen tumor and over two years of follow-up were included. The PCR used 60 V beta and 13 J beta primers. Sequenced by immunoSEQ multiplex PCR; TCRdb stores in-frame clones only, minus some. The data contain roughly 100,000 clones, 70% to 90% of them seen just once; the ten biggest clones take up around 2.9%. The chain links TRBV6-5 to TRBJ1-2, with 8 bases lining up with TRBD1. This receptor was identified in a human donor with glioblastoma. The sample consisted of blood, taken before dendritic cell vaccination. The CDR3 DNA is TGTGCCAGCAGCCGGGGGCCAGGGGGCCTAGGTGGCTACACCTTC. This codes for CASSRGPGGLGGYTF.